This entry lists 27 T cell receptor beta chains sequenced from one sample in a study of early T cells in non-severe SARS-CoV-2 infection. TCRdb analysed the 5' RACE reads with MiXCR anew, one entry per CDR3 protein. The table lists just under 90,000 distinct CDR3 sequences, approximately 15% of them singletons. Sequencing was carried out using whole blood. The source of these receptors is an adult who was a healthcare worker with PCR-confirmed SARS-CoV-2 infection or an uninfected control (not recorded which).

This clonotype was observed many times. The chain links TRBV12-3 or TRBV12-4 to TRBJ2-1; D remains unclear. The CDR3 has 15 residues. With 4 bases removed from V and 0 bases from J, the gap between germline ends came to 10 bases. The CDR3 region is CASSSNIGSYNEQFF. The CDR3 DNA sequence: TGTGCCAGCAGTTCCAACATAGGCTCCTACAATGAGCAGTTCTTC.

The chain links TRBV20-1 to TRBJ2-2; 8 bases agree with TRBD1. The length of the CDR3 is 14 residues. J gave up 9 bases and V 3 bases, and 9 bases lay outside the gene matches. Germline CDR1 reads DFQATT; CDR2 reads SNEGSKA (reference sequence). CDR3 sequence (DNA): TGCAGTGCTAGCTCCGGACAGGGCGCTCGGGAGCTGTTTTTT. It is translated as CSASSGQGARELFF.

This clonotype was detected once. DNA of the CDR3: TGCAGTGCTAGAGACACTAGCGGGACGGGTAATGAGCAGTTCTTC. It is translated as CSARDTSGTGNEQFF. The V gene is TRBV20-1, the J gene TRBJ2-1, with 10 bases identical to TRBD2. Germline CDR1 is DFQATT and CDR2 is SNEGSKA (reference sequence). The CDR3 is 15 amino acids. The junction had 6 bases not matched to a gene; V was cut back by 0 bases and J by 7 bases.

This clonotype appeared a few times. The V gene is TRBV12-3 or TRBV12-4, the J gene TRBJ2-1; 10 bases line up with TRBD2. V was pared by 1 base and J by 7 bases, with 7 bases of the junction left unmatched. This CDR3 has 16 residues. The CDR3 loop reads CASSLGRGLARNEQFF. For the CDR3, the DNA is TGTGCCAGCAGTTTAGGGCGGGGACTAGCGAGGAATGAGCAGTTCTTC.

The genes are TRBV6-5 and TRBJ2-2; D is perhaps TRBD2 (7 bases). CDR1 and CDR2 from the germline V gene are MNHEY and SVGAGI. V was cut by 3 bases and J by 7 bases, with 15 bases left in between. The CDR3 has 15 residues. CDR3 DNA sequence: TGTGCCAGCAGTTATATCTTGGGAGGGGGCGGGGAGCTGTTTTTT. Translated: CASSYILGGGGELFF.

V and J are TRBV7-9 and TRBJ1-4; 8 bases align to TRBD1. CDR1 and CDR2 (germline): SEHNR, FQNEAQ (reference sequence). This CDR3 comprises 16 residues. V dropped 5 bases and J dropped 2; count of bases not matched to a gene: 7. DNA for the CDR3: TGTGCCAGCAGCCCGGACAGGGACGGCACTAATGAAAAACTGTTTTTT. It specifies CASSPDRDGTNEKLFF.

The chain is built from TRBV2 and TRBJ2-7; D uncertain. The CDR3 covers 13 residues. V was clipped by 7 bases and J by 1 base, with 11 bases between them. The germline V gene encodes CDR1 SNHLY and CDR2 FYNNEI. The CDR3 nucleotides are TGTGCCAGCAAAGGTTGGCGGTCCTACGAGCAGTACTTC. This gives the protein CASKGWRSYEQYF.

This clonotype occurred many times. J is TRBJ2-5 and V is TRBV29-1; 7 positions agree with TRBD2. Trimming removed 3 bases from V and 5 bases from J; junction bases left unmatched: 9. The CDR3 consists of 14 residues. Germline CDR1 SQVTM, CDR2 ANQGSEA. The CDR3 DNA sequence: TGCAGCGTTGAGGGGGGAGGGCCGCGGGAGACCCAGTACTTC. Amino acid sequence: CSVEGGGPRETQYF.

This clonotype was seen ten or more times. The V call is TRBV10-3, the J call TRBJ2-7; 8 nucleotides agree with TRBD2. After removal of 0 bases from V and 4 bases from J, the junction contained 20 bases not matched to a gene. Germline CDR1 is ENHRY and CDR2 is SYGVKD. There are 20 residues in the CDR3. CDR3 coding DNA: TGTGCCATCAGTGAGTCCCCCTTACTAGCGGAAAATCCTATAACTTACGAGCAGTACTTC. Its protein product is CAISESPLLAENPITYEQYF.

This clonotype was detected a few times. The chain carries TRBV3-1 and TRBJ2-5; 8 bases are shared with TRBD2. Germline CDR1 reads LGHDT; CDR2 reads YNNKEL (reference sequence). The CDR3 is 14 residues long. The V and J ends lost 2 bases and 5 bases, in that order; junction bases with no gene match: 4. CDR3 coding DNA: TGTGCCAGCAGCCAACAAGCGGGAGAGGAGACCCAGTACTTC. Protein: CASSQQAGEETQYF.

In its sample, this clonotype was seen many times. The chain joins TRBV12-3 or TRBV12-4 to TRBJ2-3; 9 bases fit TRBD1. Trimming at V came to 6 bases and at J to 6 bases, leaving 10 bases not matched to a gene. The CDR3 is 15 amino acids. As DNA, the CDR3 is TGTGCCAGCAGCACGGACAGGGGACCTTCGGATACGCAGTATTTT. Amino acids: CASSTDRGPSDTQYF.

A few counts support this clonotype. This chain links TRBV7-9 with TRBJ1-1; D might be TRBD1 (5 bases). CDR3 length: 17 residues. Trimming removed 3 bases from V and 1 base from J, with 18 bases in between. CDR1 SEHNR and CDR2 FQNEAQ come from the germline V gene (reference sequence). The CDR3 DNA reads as TGTGCCAGCAGCTTTTCGAGAACCGGGACGACGAACACTGAAGCTTTCTTT. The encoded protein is CASSFSRTGTTNTEAFF.

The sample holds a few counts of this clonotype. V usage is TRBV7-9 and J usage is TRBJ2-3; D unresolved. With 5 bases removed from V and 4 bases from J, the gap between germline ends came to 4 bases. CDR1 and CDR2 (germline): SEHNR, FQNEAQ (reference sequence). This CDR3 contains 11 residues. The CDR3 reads CASSPPDTQYF. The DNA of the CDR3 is TGTGCCAGCAGCCCTCCAGATACGCAGTATTTT. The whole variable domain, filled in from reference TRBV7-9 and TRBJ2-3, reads DTGVSQNPRHKITKRGQNVTFRCDPISEHNRLYWYRQTLGQGPEFLTYFQNEAQLEKSRLLSDRFSAERPKGSFSTLEIQRTEQGDSAMYLCASSPPDTQYFGPGTRLTVL.

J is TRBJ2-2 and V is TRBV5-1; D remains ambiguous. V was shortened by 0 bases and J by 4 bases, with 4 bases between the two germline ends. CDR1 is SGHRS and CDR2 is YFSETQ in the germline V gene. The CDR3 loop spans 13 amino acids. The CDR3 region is CASSLVRTGELFF. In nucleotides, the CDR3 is TGCGCCAGCAGCTTGGTCCGCACCGGGGAGCTGTTTTTT.

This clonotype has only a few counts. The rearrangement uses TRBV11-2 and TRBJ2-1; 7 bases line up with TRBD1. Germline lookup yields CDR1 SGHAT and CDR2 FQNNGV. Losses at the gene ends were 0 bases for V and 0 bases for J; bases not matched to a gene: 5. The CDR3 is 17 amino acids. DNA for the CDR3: TGTGCCAGCAGCTTAGATGGCAGGACAGGCTCCTACAATGAGCAGTTCTTC. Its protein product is CASSLDGRTGSYNEQFF.

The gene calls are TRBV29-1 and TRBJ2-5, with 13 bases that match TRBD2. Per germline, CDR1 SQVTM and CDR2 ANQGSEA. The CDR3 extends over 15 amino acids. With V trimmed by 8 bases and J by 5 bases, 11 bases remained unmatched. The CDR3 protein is CSLRTSGRVGETQYF. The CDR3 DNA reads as TGCAGCCTCAGGACTAGCGGGAGAGTCGGGGAGACCCAGTACTTC.

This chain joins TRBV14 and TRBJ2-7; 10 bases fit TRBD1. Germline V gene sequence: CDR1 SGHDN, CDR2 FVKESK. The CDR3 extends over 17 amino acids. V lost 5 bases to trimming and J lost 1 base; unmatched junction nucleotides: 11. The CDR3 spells CASSAGQGTIFSYEQYF. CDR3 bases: TGTGCCAGCAGCGCGGGACAGGGGACAATTTTTTCCTACGAGCAGTACTTC.

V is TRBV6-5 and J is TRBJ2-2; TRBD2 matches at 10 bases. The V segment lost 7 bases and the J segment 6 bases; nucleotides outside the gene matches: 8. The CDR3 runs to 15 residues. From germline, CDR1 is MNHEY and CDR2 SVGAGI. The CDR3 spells CASNGLAGVPGELFF. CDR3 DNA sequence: TGTGCCAGCAACGGTCTAGCGGGAGTTCCCGGGGAGCTGTTTTTT.

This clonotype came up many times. As DNA, the CDR3 is TGCGCCAGCAGTCAACCTGCCCCCCCGGGACAGGGGAAACAGCCCCAGCATTTT. This codes for CASSQPAPPGQGKQPQHF. This sequence joins TRBV23-1 and TRBJ1-5, with TRBD1 matching over 10 bases. TRBV23-1 is marked as an open reading frame, function uncertain. This CDR3 contains 18 residues. The V segment lost 2 bases and the J segment 7 bases; nucleotides outside the gene matches: 14.

As DNA, the CDR3 is TGCGCCAGCAGCCCGACACAGAGCTACGAGCAGTACTTC. As protein: CASSPTQSYEQYF. The rearrangement links TRBV4-1 to TRBJ2-7; the D is unclear. Per the germline V gene, CDR1 is MGHRA and CDR2 is YSYEKL. This CDR3 spans 13 amino acids. V lost 4 bases to trimming and J lost 3 bases, with 10 bases between them.

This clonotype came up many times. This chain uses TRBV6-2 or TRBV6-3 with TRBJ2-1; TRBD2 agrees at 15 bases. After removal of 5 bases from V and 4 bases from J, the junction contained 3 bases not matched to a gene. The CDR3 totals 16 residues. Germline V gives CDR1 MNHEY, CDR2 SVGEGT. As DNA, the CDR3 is TGTGCCAGCAGTACGGGGACTAGCGGGAGGTACAATGAGCAGTTCTTC. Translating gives CASSTGTSGRYNEQFF.

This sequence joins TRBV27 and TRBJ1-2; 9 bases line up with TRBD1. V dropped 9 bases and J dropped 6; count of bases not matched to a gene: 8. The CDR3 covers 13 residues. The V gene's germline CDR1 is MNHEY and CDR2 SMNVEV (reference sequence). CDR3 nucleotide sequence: TGTGCCAGTAAACAGGGGGCGCATAATGGCTACACCTTC. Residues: CASKQGAHNGYTF.

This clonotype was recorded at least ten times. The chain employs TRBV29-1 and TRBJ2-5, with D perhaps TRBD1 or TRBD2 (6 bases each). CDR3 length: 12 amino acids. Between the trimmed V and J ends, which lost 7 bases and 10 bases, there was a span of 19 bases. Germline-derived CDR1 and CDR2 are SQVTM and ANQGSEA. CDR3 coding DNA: TGCAGCGCCATAGGGGGGCCCTGGGACCAGTACTTC. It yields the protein CSAIGGPWDQYF.

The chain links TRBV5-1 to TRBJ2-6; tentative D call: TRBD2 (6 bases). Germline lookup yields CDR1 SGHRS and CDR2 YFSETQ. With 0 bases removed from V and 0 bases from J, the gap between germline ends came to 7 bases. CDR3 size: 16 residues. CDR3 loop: CASSLDGGSGANVLTF. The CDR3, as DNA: TGCGCCAGCAGCTTGGACGGGGGCTCTGGGGCCAACGTCCTGACTTTC.

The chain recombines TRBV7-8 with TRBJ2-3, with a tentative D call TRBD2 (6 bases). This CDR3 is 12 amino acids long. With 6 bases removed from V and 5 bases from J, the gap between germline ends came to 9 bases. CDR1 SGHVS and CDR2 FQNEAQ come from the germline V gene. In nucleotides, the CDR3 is TGTGCCAGCAGAACGGGAGTAGATACGCAGTATTTT. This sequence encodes CASRTGVDTQYF.

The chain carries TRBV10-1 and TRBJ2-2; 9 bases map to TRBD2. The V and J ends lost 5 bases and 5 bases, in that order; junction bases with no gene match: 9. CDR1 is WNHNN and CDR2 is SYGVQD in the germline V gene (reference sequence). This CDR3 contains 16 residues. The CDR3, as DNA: TGCGCCAGCAGTTTAACTAGCGGGTTAATAACCGGGGAGCTGTTTTTT. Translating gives CASSLTSGLITGELFF.

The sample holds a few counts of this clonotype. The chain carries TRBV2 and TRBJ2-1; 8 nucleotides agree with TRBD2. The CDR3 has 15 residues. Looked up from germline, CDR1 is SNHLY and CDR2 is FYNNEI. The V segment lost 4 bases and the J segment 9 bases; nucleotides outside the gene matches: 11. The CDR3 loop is CASSVPGGPSGEQFF. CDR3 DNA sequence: TGTGCCAGCAGTGTCCCGGGAGGGCCCTCGGGTGAGCAGTTCTTC.